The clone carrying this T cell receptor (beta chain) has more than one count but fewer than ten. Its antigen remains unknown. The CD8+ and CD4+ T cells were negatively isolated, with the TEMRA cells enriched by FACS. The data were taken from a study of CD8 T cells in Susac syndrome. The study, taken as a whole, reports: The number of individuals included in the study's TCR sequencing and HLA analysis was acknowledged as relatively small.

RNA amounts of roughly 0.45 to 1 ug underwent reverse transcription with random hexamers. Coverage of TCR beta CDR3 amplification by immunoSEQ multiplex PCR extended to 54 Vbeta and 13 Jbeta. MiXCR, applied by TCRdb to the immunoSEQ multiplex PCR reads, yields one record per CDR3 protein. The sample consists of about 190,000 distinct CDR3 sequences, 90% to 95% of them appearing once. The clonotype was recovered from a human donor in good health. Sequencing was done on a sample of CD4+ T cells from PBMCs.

CDR3: CASSPDKSTDTQYF. CDR3 nucleotides: TGCGCCAGCAGCCCCGACAAGAGCACAGATACGCAGTATTTT. The gene calls are TRBV5-1 and TRBJ2-3; no firm D call. V was shortened by 4 bases and J by 0 bases, with 9 bases between the two germline ends. The CDR3 runs 14 residues. The germline V gene encodes CDR1 SGHRS and CDR2 YFSETQ. The entire variable domain, with the rest obtained from reference TRBV5-1 and TRBJ2-3, is as follows: KAGVTQTPRYLIKTRGQQVTLSCSPISGHRSVSWYQQTPGQGLQFLFEYFSETQRNKGNFPGRFSGRQFSNSRSEMNVSTLELGDSALYLCASSPDKSTDTQYFGPGTRLTVL.